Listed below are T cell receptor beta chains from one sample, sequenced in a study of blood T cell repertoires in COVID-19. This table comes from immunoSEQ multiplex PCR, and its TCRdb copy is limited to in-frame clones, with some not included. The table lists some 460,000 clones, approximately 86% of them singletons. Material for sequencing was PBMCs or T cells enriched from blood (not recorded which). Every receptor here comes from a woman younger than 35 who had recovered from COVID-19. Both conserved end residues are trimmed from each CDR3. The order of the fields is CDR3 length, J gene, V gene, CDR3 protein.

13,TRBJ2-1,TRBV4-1,ASSQDGVGYNEQF
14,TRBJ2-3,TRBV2,ASSVRRVFFTDTQY
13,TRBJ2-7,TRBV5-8,ASSLMRQGAYEQY
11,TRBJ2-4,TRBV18,ASSPSGENIQY
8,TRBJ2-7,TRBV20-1,SATNDEQY
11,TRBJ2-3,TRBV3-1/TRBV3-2,ASSPPGRGAQY
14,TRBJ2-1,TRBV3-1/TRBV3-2,ASSQSGLAGFNEQF
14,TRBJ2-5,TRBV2,ASSEAWGGGQETQY
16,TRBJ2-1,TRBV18,ASSPGTGAPGSYNEQF
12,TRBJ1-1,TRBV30,AWKSGTPNTEAF
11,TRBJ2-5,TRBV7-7,ASSEDPQETQY
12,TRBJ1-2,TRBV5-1,ASSLFTEGYGYT
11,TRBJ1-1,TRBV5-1,ASGRQMNTEAF
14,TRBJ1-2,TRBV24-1,ATSDPGTGLNYGYT
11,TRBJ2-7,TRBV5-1,ASSLLVEDEQY
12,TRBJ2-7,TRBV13,ASSLTSGSYEQY
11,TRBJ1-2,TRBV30,AWRIGQGWGYT
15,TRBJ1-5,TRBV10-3,AISESGFFEGNQPQH
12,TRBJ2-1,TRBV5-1,ASSFYLSGGEQF
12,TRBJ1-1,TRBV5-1,ASSPQGLDTEAF
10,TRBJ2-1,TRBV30,AWKGVANEQF
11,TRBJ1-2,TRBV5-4,ASSWDRGQGYT
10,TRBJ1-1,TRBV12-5,ASGTANTEAF
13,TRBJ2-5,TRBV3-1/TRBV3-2,ASSQGRLVRETQY
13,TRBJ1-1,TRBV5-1,ASSLDRGRGTEAF
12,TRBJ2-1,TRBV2,ASSIKYSNNEQF
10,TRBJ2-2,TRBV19,ASSRVNGELF
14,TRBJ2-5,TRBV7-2,ASSLVRLGLKETQY
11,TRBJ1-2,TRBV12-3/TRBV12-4,ASSQDRSEGYT
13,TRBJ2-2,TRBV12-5,ASGLSGANTGELF
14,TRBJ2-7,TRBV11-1,ASSLEGQGISYEQY
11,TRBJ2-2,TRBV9,ASSAEQGAELF
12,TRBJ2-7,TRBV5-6,ASSLGTVSYEQY
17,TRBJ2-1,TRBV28,ASSPLDSEVRGDYNEQF
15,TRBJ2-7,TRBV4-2,ASSQDPPGGGAYEQY
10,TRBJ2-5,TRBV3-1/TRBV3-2,ASSQLAETQY
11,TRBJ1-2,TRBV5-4,ASSLQKNYGYT
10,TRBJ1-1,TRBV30,AWSQGGTEAF
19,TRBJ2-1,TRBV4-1,ASSRAPAIAGISPSYNEQF
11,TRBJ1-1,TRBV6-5,ASSSQGNTEAF
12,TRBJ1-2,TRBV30,AWSAQTYNYGYT
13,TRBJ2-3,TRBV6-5,ASSYKGEDTDTQY
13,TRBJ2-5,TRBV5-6,ASTRRTGGGETQY
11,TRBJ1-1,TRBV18,ASSLGYNTEAF
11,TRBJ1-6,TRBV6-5,ASSPLEDSPLH
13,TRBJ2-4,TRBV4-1,ASSQRGLSKNIQY
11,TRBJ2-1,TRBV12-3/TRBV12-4,ASSQNGYNEQF
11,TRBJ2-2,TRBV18,ASSPSSAGELF
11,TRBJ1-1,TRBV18,ASSLGENTEAF
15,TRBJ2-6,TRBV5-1,ASSFLAGYSGANVLT
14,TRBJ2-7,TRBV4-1,ASSLTPGQDSYEQY
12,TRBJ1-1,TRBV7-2,ASSTQGDATEAF
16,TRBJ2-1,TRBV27,ASSTGLAGGPAYNEQF
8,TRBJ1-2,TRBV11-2,ASSPRGGE
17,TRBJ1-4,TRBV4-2,ASSQDQQGGGIANEKLF
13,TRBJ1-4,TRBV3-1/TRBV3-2,ASSPRDRGNEKLF
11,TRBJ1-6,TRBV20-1,SASRDRGSPLH
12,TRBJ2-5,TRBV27,ASSWGVGAETQY